Described below is a single T cell receptor (beta chain) sequence and its context. Its antigen remains unknown. In TCRdb, the 5' RACE reads were re-called with MiXCR into one record per CDR3 protein. This table has approximately 680,000 distinct CDR3 sequences, 7.1% appearing once. These data are taken from a study of identical twins. General study findings and limits: Models underestimated how often monozygotic twins shared out-of-frame TCR alpha.

V gave up 5 bases and J gave up 3 bases, with 10 bases separating them. The CDR3 consists of 13 residues. Germline-derived CDR1 and CDR2 are SGHVS and FQNEAQ. The sample also formed part of further work on yellow fever vaccine responses in identical twins.

The sample comprised PBMCs. This receptor was taken from a woman aged 18-35 years in good health. The V call is TRBV7-8, the J call TRBJ1-2; no definite D call. The DNA for the CDR3 is TGTGCCAGCAGCCCCGGGTCTGACTATGGCTACACCTTC. Residues: CASSPGSDYGYTF.